Here is one T cell receptor beta chain with its context. Its target is not known. The V and J ends lost 2 bases and 9 bases, in that order; junction bases with no gene match: 7. The CDR3 spans 15 residues. Looked up from germline, CDR1 is SGHRS and CDR2 is YFSETQ. PCR involved 60 Vbeta and 13 Jbeta primers. The repertoire was sequenced with immunoSEQ multiplex PCR; TCRdb's copy has only in-frame clones and lacks some. Of 250,000 to 350,000 clones in the sample, 75% to 85% were seen once. This record comes from a study of cytomegalovirus exposure and HLA in healthy donors. Whole-study results and caveats: Reports state that TCR beta sequences accurately predicted most subjects' HLA-A and HLA-B alleles. Presence/absence analysis assumed near-uniform sequencing depth across donors. In an earlier analysis, most TCR beta V segments were productive about 87% or about 30% of the time.

The chain uses TRBV5-1 and TRBJ2-1; 11 positions match TRBD2. The sample taken for sequencing was PBMCs. The origin of this receptor is a girl aged 2-15 years in good health and CMV-seronegative. In DNA, the CDR3 is TGCGCCAGCAGCTTCTTGCTAGCGGGGGGCGGTGAGCAGTTCTTC. Its translation is CASSFLLAGGGEQFF.